This T cell receptor (beta chain) originates from a study of T-cell reconstitution after alpha-beta-depleted transplantation in children. The V gene's germline CDR1 is SGHRS and CDR2 YFSETQ. This CDR3 spans 18 amino acids. The ends lost 0 bases at V and 0 bases at J; junction bases unmatched: 6. This clonotype was recorded many times. Its cognate antigen is unknown. Whole-study results and caveats: T-cell numbers and diversity, one year after transplant, stemmed largely from T cells that were newly produced.

For TCRbeta, the library was prepared with unique molecular identifiers. TCRdb called the PCR reads again in MiXCR, with one record for every CDR3 protein. The data show tens of thousands of distinct CDR3 sequences, 4.9% seen once. The source of this sequence is a boy in the first two years of life who had a stem cell transplant for acute myeloid leukemia, so the T cells may come from the graft donor. The V call is TRBV5-1, the J call TRBJ2-1, with 10 bases aligning to TRBD2. The sample was PBMCs, mostly from graft donor cells, taken 180 days after TCRalphabeta/CD19-depleted stem cell transplant. The CDR3 protein is CASSLGPIAGGSYNEQFF. As DNA, the CDR3 is TGCGCCAGCAGCTTGGGCCCTATAGCGGGGGGCTCCTACAATGAGCAGTTCTTC.